The entry below gives a single T cell receptor beta chain sequence along with its context. What it binds is unknown. In the PCR, 60 Vbeta and 13 Jbeta primers were used. Sequencing was performed with immunoSEQ multiplex PCR; in TCRdb, only in-frame clones are kept and a portion is missing. The profile shows some 87,000 clones, approximately 60% of them singletons. This entry belongs to a study of cytomegalovirus exposure and HLA in healthy donors. Study-wide results and caveats: Follow-up analysis found HLA locus-dependent TCR association rates, highest for DRB1 and lowest for HLA-C.

J was trimmed by 6 bases and V by 1 base; bases with no gene match: 2. The CDR3 extends over 13 amino acids. Germline values: CDR1 SEHNR, CDR2 FQNEAQ (reference sequence). The chain couples TRBV7-9 to TRBJ1-2, with 7 bases identical to TRBD1. Sequenced material: PBMCs. The clonotype was recovered from a woman under 40 in good health and CMV-seropositive. In nucleotides, the CDR3 is TGTGCCAGCAGCTTAGAGGGGGCGAATGGCTACACCTTC. It yields the protein CASSLEGANGYTF.